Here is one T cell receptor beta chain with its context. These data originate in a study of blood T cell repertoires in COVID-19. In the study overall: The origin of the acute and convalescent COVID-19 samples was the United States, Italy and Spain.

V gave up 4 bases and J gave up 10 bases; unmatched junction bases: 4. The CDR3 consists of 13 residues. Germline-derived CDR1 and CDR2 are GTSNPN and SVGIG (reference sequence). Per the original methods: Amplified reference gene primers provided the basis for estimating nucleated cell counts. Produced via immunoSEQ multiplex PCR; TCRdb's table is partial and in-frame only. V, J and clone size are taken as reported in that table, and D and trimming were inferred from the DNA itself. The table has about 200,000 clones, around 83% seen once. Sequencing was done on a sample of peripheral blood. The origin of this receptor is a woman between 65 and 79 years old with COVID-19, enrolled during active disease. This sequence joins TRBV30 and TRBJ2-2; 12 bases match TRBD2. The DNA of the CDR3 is TGTGCCTGGAAGCTAGCGGGAGGGCTGGAGCTGTTTTTT. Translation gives CAWKLAGGLELFF. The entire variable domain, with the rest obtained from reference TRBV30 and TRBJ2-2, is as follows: SQTIHQWPATLVQPVGSPLSLECTVEGTSNPNLYWYRQAAGRGLQLLFYSVGIGQISSEVPQNLSASRPQDRQFILSSKKLLLSDSGFYLCAWKLAGGLELFFGEGSRLTVL.